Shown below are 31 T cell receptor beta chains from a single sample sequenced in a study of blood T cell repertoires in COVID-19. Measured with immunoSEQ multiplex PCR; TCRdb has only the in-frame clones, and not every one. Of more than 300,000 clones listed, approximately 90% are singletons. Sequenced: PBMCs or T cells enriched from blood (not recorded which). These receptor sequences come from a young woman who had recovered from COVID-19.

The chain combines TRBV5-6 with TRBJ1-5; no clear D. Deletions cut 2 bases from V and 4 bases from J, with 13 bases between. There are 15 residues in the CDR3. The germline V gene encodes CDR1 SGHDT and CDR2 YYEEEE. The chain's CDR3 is CASSFSSSDNQPQHF. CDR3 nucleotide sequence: TGTGCCAGCAGCTTCTCTAGCTCCGATAATCAGCCCCAGCATTTT.

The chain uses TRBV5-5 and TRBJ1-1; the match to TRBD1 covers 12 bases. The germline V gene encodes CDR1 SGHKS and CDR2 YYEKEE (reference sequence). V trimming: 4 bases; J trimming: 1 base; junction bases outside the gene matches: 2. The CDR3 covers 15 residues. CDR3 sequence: CASSAGQGANTEAFF. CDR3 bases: TGTGCCAGCAGCGCGGGACAGGGGGCGAACACTGAAGCTTTCTTT.

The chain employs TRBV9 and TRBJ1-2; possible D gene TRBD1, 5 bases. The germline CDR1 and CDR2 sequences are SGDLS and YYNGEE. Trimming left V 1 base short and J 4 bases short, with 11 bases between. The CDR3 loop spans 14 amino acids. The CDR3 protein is CASSVQGVGYGYTF. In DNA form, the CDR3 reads TGTGCCAGCAGCGTACAGGGTGTGGGCTATGGCTACACCTTC.

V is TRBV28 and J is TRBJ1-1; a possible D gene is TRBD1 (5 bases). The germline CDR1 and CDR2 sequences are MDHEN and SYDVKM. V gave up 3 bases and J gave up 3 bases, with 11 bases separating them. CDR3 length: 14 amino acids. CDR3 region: CASSFGGIDTEAFF. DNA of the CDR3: TGTGCCAGCAGTTTTGGGGGGATTGACACTGAAGCTTTCTTT.

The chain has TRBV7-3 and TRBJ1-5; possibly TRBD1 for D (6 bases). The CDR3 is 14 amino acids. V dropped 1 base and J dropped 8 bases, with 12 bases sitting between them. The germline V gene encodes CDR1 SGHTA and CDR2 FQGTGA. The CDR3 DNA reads TGTGCCAGCAGCTTAAATGGGGGCGTGGAGCCCCAGCATTTT. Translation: CASSLNGGVEPQHF.

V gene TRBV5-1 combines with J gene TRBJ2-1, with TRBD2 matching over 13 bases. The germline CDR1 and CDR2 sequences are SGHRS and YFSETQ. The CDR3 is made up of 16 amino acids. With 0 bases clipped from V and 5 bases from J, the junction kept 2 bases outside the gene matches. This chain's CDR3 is CASSLGTSGGDNEQFF. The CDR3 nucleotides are TGCGCCAGCAGCTTGGGTACTAGCGGGGGGGACAATGAGCAGTTCTTC. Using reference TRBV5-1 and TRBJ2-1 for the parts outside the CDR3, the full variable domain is KAGVTQTPRYLIKTRGQQVTLSCSPISGHRSVSWYQQTPGQGLQFLFEYFSETQRNKGNFPGRFSGRQFSNSRSEMNVSTLELGDSALYLCASSLGTSGGDNEQFFGPGTRLTVL.

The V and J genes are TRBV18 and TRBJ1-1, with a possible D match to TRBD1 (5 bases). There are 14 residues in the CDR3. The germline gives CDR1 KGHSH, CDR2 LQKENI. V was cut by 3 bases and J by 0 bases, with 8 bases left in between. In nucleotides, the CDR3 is TGTGCCAGCTCACCGACAGCGATGAACACTGAAGCTTTCTTT. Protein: CASSPTAMNTEAFF.

The CDR3 bases are TGTGCCATCAGCCTCGGACAGGGCCCCTGCACCTTC. Translation: CAISLGQGPCTF. This chain joins TRBV10-3 and TRBJ1-2, with TRBD1 matching 8 bases. V lost 6 bases to trimming and J lost 13 bases; unmatched junction nucleotides: 10. The CDR3 loop spans 12 amino acids. The V gene's germline CDR1 is ENHRY and CDR2 SYGVKD.

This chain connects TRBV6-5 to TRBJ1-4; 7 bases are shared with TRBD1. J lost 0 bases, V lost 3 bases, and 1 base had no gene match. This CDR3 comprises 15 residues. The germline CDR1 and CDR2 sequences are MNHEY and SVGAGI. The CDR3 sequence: CASSYGTATNEKLFF. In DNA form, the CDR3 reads TGTGCCAGCAGTTATGGGACAGCAACTAATGAAAAACTGTTTTTT.

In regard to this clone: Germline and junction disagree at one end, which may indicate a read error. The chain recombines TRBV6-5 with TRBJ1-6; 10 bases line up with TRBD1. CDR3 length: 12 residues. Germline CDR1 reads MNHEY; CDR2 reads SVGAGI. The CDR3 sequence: CASSQSGTGVVF. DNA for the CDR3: TGTGCCAGCAGTCAATCCGGGACAGGGGTTGTTTTT.

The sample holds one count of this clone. The CDR3 DNA reads TGTGCCAGCAGACAGACAGGGCGGTACGAGCAGTACTTC. This translates into CASRQTGRYEQYF. The genes are TRBV28 and TRBJ2-7; 7 bases agree with TRBD1. CDR1 and CDR2 (germline): MDHEN, SYDVKM. This CDR3 spans 13 amino acids. With 6 bases clipped from V and 4 bases from J, the junction kept 6 bases outside the gene matches.

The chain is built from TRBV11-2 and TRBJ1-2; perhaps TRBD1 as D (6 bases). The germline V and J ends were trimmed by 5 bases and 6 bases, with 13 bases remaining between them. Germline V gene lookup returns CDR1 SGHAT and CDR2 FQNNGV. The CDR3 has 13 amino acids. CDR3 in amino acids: CASSAQGYNGYTF. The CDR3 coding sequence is TGTGCCAGCAGCGCACAGGGATACAATGGCTACACCTTC.

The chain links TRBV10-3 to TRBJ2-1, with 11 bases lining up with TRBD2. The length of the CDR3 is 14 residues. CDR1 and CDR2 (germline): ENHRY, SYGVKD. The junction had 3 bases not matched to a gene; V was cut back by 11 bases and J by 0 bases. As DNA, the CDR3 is TGTGCCTCTAGCGGGGGGAGCTCCTACAATGAGCAGTTCTTC. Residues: CASSGGSSYNEQFF.

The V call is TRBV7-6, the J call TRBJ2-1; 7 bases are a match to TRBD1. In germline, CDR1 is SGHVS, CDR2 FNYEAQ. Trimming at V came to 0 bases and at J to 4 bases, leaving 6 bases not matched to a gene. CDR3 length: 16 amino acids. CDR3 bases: TGTGCCAGCAGCTTAGCGCTCGGGACAGCATACAATGAGCAGTTCTTC. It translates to CASSLALGTAYNEQFF.

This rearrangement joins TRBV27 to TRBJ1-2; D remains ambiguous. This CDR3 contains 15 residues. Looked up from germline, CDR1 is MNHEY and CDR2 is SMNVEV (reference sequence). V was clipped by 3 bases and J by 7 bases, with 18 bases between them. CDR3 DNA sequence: TGTGCCAGCAGTTTTGACGCGGATGGACTTATTGGCTACACCTTC. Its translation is CASSFDADGLIGYTF.

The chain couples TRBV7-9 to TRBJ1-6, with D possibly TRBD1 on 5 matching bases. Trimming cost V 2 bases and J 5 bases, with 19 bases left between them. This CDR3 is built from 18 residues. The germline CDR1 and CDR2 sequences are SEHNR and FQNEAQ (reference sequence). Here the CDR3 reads CASSLLLSGGGDNSPLHF. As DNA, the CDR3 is TGTGCCAGCAGCTTATTACTCAGCGGCGGAGGGGATAATTCACCCCTCCACTTT. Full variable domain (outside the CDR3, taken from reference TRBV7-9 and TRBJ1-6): DTGVSQNPRHKITKRGQNVTFRCDPISEHNRLYWYRQTLGQGPEFLTYFQNEAQLEKSRLLSDRFSAERPKGSFSTLEIQRTEQGDSAMYLCASSLLLSGGGDNSPLHFGNGTRLTVT.

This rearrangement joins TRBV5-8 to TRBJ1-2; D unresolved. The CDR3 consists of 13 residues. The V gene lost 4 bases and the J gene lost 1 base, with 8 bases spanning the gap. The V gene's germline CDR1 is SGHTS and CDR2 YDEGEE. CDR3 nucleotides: TGTGCCAGCAGCCTCACCTATAACTATGGCTACACCTTC. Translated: CASSLTYNYGYTF.

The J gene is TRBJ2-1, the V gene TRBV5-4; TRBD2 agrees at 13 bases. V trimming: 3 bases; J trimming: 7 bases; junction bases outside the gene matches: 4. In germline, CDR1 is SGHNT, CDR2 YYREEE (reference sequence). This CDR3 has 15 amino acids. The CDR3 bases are TGTGCCAGCAGCTGGACTAGCGGGGGTTCGAATGAGCAGTTCTTC. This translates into CASSWTSGGSNEQFF.

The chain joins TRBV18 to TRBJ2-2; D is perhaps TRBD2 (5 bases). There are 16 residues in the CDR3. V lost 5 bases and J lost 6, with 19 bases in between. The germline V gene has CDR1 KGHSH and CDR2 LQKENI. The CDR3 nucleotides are TGTGCCAGCTCAGCGTCGCGGGCTGGAACACCCGGGGAGCTGTTTTTT. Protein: CASSASRAGTPGELFF.

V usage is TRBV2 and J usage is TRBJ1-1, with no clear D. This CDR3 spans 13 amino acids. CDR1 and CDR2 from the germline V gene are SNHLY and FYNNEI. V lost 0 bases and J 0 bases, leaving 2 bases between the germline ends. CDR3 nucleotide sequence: TGTGCCAGCAGTGAAGCCTTGAACACTGAAGCTTTCTTT. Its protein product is CASSEALNTEAFF.

DNA of the CDR3: TGCGCCAGCAGTGTCCTTAGCGGGGGAGTGAATACGCAGTATTTT. Protein product: CASSVLSGGVNTQYF. This rearrangement joins TRBV10-1 to TRBJ2-3; 9 bases agree with TRBD2. V dropped 4 bases and J dropped 7; count of bases not matched to a gene: 9. The CDR3 spans 15 residues. Germline values: CDR1 WNHNN, CDR2 SYGVQD (reference sequence).

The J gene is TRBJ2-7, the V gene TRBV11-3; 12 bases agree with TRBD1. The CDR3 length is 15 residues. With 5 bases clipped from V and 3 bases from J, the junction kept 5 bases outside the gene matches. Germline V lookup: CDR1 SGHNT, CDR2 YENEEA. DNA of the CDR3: TGTGCCAGCAGCCCAGGGACAGGGGGCTACTACGAGCAGTACTTC. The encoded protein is CASSPGTGGYYEQYF.

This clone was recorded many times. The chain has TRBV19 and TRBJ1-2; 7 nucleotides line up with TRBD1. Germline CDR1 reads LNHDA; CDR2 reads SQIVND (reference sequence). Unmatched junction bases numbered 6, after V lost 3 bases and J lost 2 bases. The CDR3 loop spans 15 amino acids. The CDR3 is CASSIRDSRNYGYTF. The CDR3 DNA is TGTGCCAGTAGTATCCGGGACAGCCGCAACTATGGCTACACCTTC.

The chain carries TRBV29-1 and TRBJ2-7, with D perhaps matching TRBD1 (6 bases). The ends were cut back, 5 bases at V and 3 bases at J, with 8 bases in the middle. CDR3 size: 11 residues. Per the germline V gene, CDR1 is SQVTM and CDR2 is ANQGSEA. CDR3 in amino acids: CSVMTGYEQYF. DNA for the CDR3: TGCAGCGTTATGACAGGCTACGAGCAGTACTTC.

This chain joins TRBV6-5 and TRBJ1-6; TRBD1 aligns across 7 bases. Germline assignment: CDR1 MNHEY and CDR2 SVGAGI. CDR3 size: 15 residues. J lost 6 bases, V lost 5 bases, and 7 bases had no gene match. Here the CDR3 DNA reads TGTGCCAGCAGTCCCTCCGGGACAGTTAATTCACCCCTCCACTTT. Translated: CASSPSGTVNSPLHF.

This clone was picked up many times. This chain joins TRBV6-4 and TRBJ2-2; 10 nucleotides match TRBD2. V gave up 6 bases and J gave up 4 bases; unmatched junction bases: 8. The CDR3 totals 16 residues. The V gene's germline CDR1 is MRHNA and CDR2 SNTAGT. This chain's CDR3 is CASSEGTSEATGELFF. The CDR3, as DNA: TGTGCCAGCAGCGAAGGGACTAGCGAAGCCACCGGGGAGCTGTTTTTT.

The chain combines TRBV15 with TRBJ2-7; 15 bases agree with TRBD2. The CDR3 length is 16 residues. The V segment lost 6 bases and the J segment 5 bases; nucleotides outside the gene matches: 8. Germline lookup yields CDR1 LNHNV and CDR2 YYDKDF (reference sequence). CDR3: CATSRTSGGARDEQYF. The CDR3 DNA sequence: TGTGCCACCAGTCGGACTAGCGGGGGGGCCAGGGACGAGCAGTACTTC.

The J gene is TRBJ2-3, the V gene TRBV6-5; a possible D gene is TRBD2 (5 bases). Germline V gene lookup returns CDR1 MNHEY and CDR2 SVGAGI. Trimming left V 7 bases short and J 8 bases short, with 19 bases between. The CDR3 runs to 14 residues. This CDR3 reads CASNPEGLPGTQYF. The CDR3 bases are TGTGCCAGCAACCCAGAGGGATTGCCAGGTACGCAGTATTTT.

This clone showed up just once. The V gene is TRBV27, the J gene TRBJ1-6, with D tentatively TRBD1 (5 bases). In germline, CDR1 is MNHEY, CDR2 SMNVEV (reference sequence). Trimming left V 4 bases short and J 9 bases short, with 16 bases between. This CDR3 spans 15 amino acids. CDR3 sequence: CASSYTGTGGSPLHF. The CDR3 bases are TGTGCCAGCAGTTACACCGGGACTGGGGGTTCACCCCTCCACTTT.

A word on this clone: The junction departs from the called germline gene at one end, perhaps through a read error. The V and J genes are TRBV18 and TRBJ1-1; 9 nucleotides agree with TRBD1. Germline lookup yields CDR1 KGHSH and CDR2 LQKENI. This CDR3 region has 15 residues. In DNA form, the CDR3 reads TGTGCCAGCACACCTTCGACAGGGGGTAACACTGAAGCTTTCTTT. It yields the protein CASTPSTGGNTEAFF.

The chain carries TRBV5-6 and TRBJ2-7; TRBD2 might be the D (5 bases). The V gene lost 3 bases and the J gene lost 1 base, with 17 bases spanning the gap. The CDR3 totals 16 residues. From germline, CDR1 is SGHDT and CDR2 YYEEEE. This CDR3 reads CASSWIPGDGSYEQYF. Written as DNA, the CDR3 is TGTGCCAGCAGCTGGATCCCCGGGGATGGGTCCTACGAGCAGTACTTC.